These 27 T cell receptor beta chains share one sample of origin, sequenced in a study of T-cell memory formation after mild COVID-19. TCRdb ran MiXCR on the 5' RACE reads and lists one entry per CDR3 protein. The table has a few hundred thousand distinct CDR3 sequences, approximately 24% seen once. What was sequenced was PBMCs or a T cell subset sorted from them (not recorded which). All receptors come from an adult woman who had mild COVID-19 (a few samples of this study predate the infection). Cell type and time point are not known.

The CDR3 bases are TGCGCCAGCGCCATTGGGTACGGGGGTATGAACACTGAAGCTTTCTTT. This sequence encodes CASAIGYGGMNTEAFF. The chain joins TRBV5-1 to TRBJ1-1; D may be TRBD1 (5 bases). This CDR3 is 16 amino acids long. The V gene lost 7 bases and the J gene lost 0 bases, with 19 bases spanning the gap. CDR1 and CDR2 (germline): SGHRS, YFSETQ.

A word on this clonotype: Relative to the germline gene, one junction end is altered; a read error may explain this. The V and J genes are TRBV7-9 and TRBJ2-5, with 10 bases identical to TRBD1. CDR3 length equals 18 residues. In germline, CDR1 is SEHNR, CDR2 FQNEAQ (reference sequence). In DNA form, the CDR3 reads TGTGCCAGCAGCTTAGGGACAGGGGGAAGAGAGCGGCAAGGGACCCAGTACTTC. Translating it yields CASSLGTGGRERQGTQYF.

The J gene is TRBJ2-3, the V gene TRBV7-8; a weak D match, TRBD1 (5 bases). Between the trimmed V and J ends, which lost 1 base and 4 bases, there was a span of 9 bases. The germline V gene encodes CDR1 SGHVS and CDR2 FQNEAQ. This CDR3 is 14 amino acids long. CDR3 region: CASSLVRRADTQYF. CDR3 in DNA: TGTGCCAGCAGCTTAGTTCGCAGGGCAGATACGCAGTATTTT.

The chain uses TRBV29-1 and TRBJ1-2; D is perhaps TRBD1 (5 bases). The CDR3 runs to 14 residues. V was clipped by 2 bases and J by 5 bases, with 15 bases between them. Germline CDR1 is SQVTM and CDR2 is ANQGSEA. CDR3 loop: CSVEWQVGPYGYTF. The CDR3 region has the DNA TGCAGCGTTGAATGGCAGGTGGGGCCTTATGGCTACACCTTC.

V and J are TRBV24-1 and TRBJ2-1; 11 bases align to TRBD1. CDR1 and CDR2 from the germline V gene are KGHDR and SFDVKD. After removal of 7 bases from V and 6 bases from J, the junction contained 7 bases not matched to a gene. The CDR3 consists of 15 residues. This CDR3 is CATSSGQGAVNEQFF. DNA of the CDR3: TGTGCCACCAGCAGCGGACAGGGGGCCGTCAATGAGCAGTTCTTC.

CDR3 region: CASSFDSRETQYF. DNA for the CDR3: TGTGCCAGCAGCTTCGACAGCCGGGAGACCCAGTACTTC. This chain links TRBV7-9 with TRBJ2-5; a weak D match, TRBD1 (5 bases). The CDR3 is made up of 13 amino acids. Deletions cut 3 bases from V and 5 bases from J, with 10 bases between. Germline CDR1 is SEHNR and CDR2 is FQNEAQ (reference sequence).

This chain connects TRBV3-1 to TRBJ2-1; 13 positions match TRBD2. The length of the CDR3 is 15 residues. Trimming took 5 bases from V and 10 from J; bases not matched to a gene: 8. Germline V lookup: CDR1 LGHDT, CDR2 YNNKEL (reference sequence). The CDR3 DNA reads as TGTGCCAGCAGCACCGGGACTAGCGGGATATTAGAGCAGTTCTTC. The encoded protein is CASSTGTSGILEQFF.

This clonotype was picked up a small number of times. The genes are TRBV6-5 and TRBJ2-6, with D tentatively TRBD1 (5 bases). Germline V CDR1 and CDR2: MNHEY, SVGAGI. V lost 1 base and J lost 0, with 7 bases in between. This CDR3 is built from 16 residues. DNA for the CDR3: TGTGCCAGCAGTTACTACACAGGCTCTGGGGCCAACGTCCTGACTTTC. It codes for CASSYYTGSGANVLTF.

This clonotype was found many times. The chain joins TRBV7-2 to TRBJ2-2, with no clear D. Germline CDR1 and CDR2: SGHTA and FQGNSA. This CDR3 comprises 13 residues. Trimming shortened V by 2 bases and J by 4 bases, and 5 bases separated the two germline ends. CDR3 loop: CASSLWGTGELFF. In DNA form, the CDR3 reads TGTGCCAGCAGCTTATGGGGCACCGGGGAGCTGTTTTTT.

The CDR3 sequence is CASSPGGSRTEKLFF. CDR3 coding DNA: TGTGCCAGCAGCCCCGGGGGGAGTCGGACTGAAAAACTGTTTTTT. This chain connects TRBV14 to TRBJ1-4; D possibly corresponds to TRBD1 (5 bases). The CDR3 consists of 15 residues. V was cut by 4 bases and J by 7 bases, with 16 bases left in between. Germline V CDR1 and CDR2: SGHDN, FVKESK.

This clonotype was picked up a small number of times. The genes are TRBV5-1 and TRBJ2-7; D is uncertain. Germline loops: CDR1 SGHRS, CDR2 YFSETQ. V was shortened by 5 bases and J by 0 bases, with 12 bases between the two germline ends. The CDR3 is made up of 14 amino acids. CDR3 in DNA: TGCGCCAGCAGTTTATTTCAGGCCTCCTACGAGCAGTACTTC. It encodes CASSLFQASYEQYF.

J is TRBJ2-3 and V is TRBV7-9; 10 bases are shared with TRBD1. The junction had 6 bases not matched to a gene; V was cut back by 5 bases and J by 1 base. There are 16 residues in the CDR3. Germline V gene data show CDR1 as SEHNR and CDR2 as FQNEAQ (reference sequence). CDR3 residues: CASSTTGQGGTDTQYF. DNA for the CDR3: TGTGCCAGCAGCACAACAGGACAGGGGGGCACAGATACGCAGTATTTT.

This clonotype was picked up one time. This chain connects TRBV11-3 to TRBJ2-4; TRBD1 might be the D (6 bases). This CDR3 comprises 16 residues. V shed 1 base and J shed 6 bases, with 16 bases lying between them. CDR1 is SGHNT, CDR2 YENEEA, per germline. The CDR3 DNA follows: TGTGCCAGCAGCTTAGCAGGGACCGGACAGCGAAACATTCAGTACTTC. Amino acid sequence: CASSLAGTGQRNIQYF.

This chain connects TRBV4-2 to TRBJ2-3; 8 nucleotides line up with TRBD2. V was clipped by 0 bases and J by 1 base; unmatched bases: 6. Germline CDR1 LGHNA, CDR2 YNFKEQ. The CDR3 loop spans 17 amino acids. The CDR3 here is CASSQDAGGHRTDTQYF. The CDR3 nucleotides are TGTGCCAGCAGCCAAGATGCGGGGGGACACCGCACAGATACGCAGTATTTT.

The J gene is TRBJ2-7, the V gene TRBV7-9; D is undetermined. Germline CDR1 and CDR2: SEHNR and FQNEAQ (reference sequence). The CDR3 is made up of 12 amino acids. Trimming cost V 8 bases and J 5 bases, with 13 bases left between them. CDR3 coding DNA: TGTGCCAGCGCTATCAATTTGGACGAGCAGTACTTC. Its translation: CASAINLDEQYF.

This clonotype was counted only a few times. The J gene is TRBJ2-1, the V gene TRBV4-3; the D is unclear. Between the trimmed V and J ends, which lost 0 bases and 5 bases, there was a span of 20 bases. The CDR3 is 18 amino acids. Germline V gene data show CDR1 as LGHNA and CDR2 as YSLEER. Here the CDR3 DNA reads TGCGCCAGCAGCCAAGACGGTCCAGGACGCCCCTTACACAATGAGCAGTTCTTC. Its protein is CASSQDGPGRPLHNEQFF.

The chain employs TRBV12-3 or TRBV12-4 and TRBJ2-1, with TRBD1 identical over 7 bases. There are 14 residues in the CDR3. The junction had 11 bases not matched to a gene; V was cut back by 6 bases and J by 9 bases. CDR3 region: CASRDDRELGEQFF. Written as DNA, the CDR3 is TGTGCCAGCAGAGATGACAGGGAGCTAGGTGAGCAGTTCTTC.

This clonotype was found many times. The V call is TRBV5-5, the J call TRBJ2-7; tentative D call: TRBD2 (6 bases). This CDR3 region has 14 residues. The germline V gene encodes CDR1 SGHKS and CDR2 YYEKEE (reference sequence). With 2 bases removed from V and 6 bases from J, the gap between germline ends came to 15 bases. CDR3 coding DNA: TGTGCCAGCAGCTTTGGGGACTTTGCGGCCGAGCAGTACTTC. This codes for CASSFGDFAAEQYF.

This clonotype was counted many times. The chain is built from TRBV24-1 and TRBJ1-1, with D unclear. V was trimmed by 3 bases and J by 1 base, leaving 5 bases between them. Germline values: CDR1 KGHDR, CDR2 SFDVKD. This CDR3 region has 13 residues. The CDR3 loop reads CATSDVTNTEAFF. DNA for the CDR3: TGTGCCACCAGTGATGTGACGAACACTGAAGCTTTCTTT.

The V gene is TRBV7-9, the J gene TRBJ2-5, with D perhaps being TRBD1 or TRBD2 (5 bases each). Germline V CDR1 and CDR2: SEHNR, FQNEAQ (reference sequence). CDR3 length: 13 residues. Trimming took 5 bases from V and 5 from J, leaving 12 bases between them. As DNA, the CDR3 is TGTGCCAGCAGCCGGGGCAGGGCGGAGACCCAGTACTTC. Its translation is CASSRGRAETQYF.

V and J are TRBV4-1 and TRBJ2-5; TRBD2 matches at 10 bases. Germline CDR1 is MGHRA and CDR2 is YSYEKL. The CDR3 length is 15 residues. Trimming at V came to 1 base and at J to 3 bases, leaving 2 bases not matched to a gene. Here the CDR3 reads CASSQVLAGEETQYF. The CDR3 nucleotides read TGCGCCAGCAGCCAAGTTCTAGCGGGGGAAGAGACCCAGTACTTC.

This chain's CDR3 is CASLPRFSGNTIYF. The CDR3, as DNA: TGTGCCAGCCTCCCCCGTTTCTCTGGAAACACCATATATTTT. V usage is TRBV12-3 or TRBV12-4 and J usage is TRBJ1-3; D ambiguous. This CDR3 contains 14 residues. Trimming took 8 bases from V and 0 from J, leaving 11 bases between them.

This clonotype was seen more than once but under ten times. This rearrangement joins TRBV4-1 to TRBJ2-5; TRBD1 matches at 7 bases. The junction had 17 bases not matched to a gene; V was cut back by 3 bases and J by 7 bases. Germline lookup yields CDR1 MGHRA and CDR2 YSYEKL. The CDR3 extends over 17 amino acids. CDR3 protein: CASSHKSLGQALGTQYF. CDR3 sequence (DNA): TGCGCCAGCAGCCACAAATCTTTAGGACAGGCCCTGGGGACCCAGTACTTC.

This clonotype occurred a few times. This chain connects TRBV18 to TRBJ2-1; D gene uncertain. V was pared by 0 bases and J by 7 bases, with 13 bases between. Per germline, CDR1 KGHSH and CDR2 LQKENI. The CDR3 covers 15 residues. DNA of the CDR3: TGTGCCAGCTCACCACCCCACCGGGTAGGAAATGAGCAGTTCTTC. This gives the protein CASSPPHRVGNEQFF.

The V call is TRBV7-2, the J call TRBJ1-6, with TRBD1 as a possible D gene (6 bases). With 4 bases removed from V and 3 bases from J, the gap between germline ends came to 10 bases. CDR3 size: 15 residues. Per germline, CDR1 SGHTA and CDR2 FQGNSA. CDR3 coding DNA: TGTGCCAGCAGCTCAGGACAGAACTATAATTCACCCCTCCACTTT. As protein: CASSSGQNYNSPLHF.

This clonotype was seen more than once but under ten times. Written as DNA, the CDR3 is TGTGCCAGCAGCCTCAAAAGGGGGGGGCCGTCCTACGAGCAGTACTTC. Translation gives CASSLKRGGPSYEQYF. V usage is TRBV4-2 and J usage is TRBJ2-7, with a weak D call TRBD2 (7 bases). Germline CDR1 and CDR2: LGHNA and YNFKEQ. CDR3 length: 16 residues. Trimming left V 4 bases short and J 1 base short, with 17 bases between.

This clonotype was seen only a few times. The J gene is TRBJ1-3, the V gene TRBV9; the match to TRBD1 covers 7 bases. In germline, CDR1 is SGDLS, CDR2 YYNGEE. The CDR3 spans 17 residues. The ends lost 0 bases at V and 1 base at J; junction bases unmatched: 7. CDR3 DNA sequence: TGTGCCAGCAGCGTAGATCCAGGGGGAAGATCTGGAAACACCATATATTTT. Translation: CASSVDPGGRSGNTIYF.